Sequencing of this T cell receptor beta chain was carried out in a study of identical twins. Study-level findings and limits: Analyses of zero insertions could be partly confounded by invariant MAIT and iNKT cells. The models gave estimates that fell short of the out-of-frame TCR alpha sharing seen in monozygotic twins. Within cord blood, abundant beta clonotypes carried fewer insertions, but memory repertoires showed no such trend.

As to this clonotype: The target antigen is unknown. A much larger clone lies a single base off, so this may be a read error.

V shed 6 bases and J 4 bases; nucleotides not matched to a gene: 13. Germline CDR1 reads SQVTM; CDR2 reads ANQGSEA. This CDR3 is built from 15 residues. Addition of a universal primer site occurred through template switching, and cDNA carried unique molecular identifiers. TCRdb re-analysed the 5' RACE reads in MiXCR, keeping a single row per CDR3 protein. The table has over 550,000 distinct CDR3 sequences, around 7.5% seen once. This same sample was also part of a study on yellow fever vaccine responses in identical twins.

Sequencing was done on a sample of PBMCs. The TCR originated in a woman aged 18-29 years in good health. This sequence joins TRBV29-1 and TRBJ2-5, with 8 bases lining up with TRBD2. The CDR3 spells CSVSYLAGMGETQYF. The CDR3 DNA follows: TGCAGCGTCTCTTATTTAGCGGGAATGGGAGAGACCCAGTACTTC.